A selection of T cell receptor beta chains follows, all from one sample in a study of T cells after yellow fever vaccination. TCRdb passed the 5' RACE reads through MiXCR, listing each CDR3 protein once. The sample includes 340,000 or so distinct CDR3 sequences, around 12% of them seen just once. The source material was CD4+ T cells sorted from PBMCs, sampled 15 days after the yellow fever booster vaccination. The receptors were sampled from a young man who received the YFV17D yellow fever vaccine. Each CDR3 is given with its conserved first and last residue. The D gene is left open where the match is weak. Rows give clone size only sometimes, using once, few, many, or a class for an expanded clone.

CDR3 DNA | CDR3 protein | J gene | clone size | D gene | V gene
TGTGCCAGCAGCTTTATGAGTGAGCAGTTCTTC | CASSFMSEQFF | TRBJ2-1 | many | NA | TRBV7-2
TGTGCCACCAGCAGAGATTCAGTGAAAGGCTACGAGCAGTACTTC | CATSRDSVKGYEQYF | TRBJ2-7 | few | NA | TRBV15
TGTGCCAGCAGCTTAAAGACGAAAGCGCCGACCGGGGAGCTGTTTTTT | CASSLKTKAPTGELFF | TRBJ2-2 | few | NA | TRBV7-9
TGTGCCAGCAGCCAATATCAGCGGGGGTTTACAGATACGCAGTATTTT | CASSQYQRGFTDTQYF | TRBJ2-3 | few | TRBD2 | TRBV4-2
TGTGCCAGCAGCCCCGCTGTAAGGGGTGGCTACACCTTC | CASSPAVRGGYTF | TRBJ1-2 | NA | NA | TRBV11-2
TGTGCCAGCGCCGGCAGGGGTTTCAATACGCAGTATTTT | CASAGRGFNTQYF | TRBJ2-3 | NA | NA | TRBV7-9
TGTGCCAGCAGTTTGGGGACAGGGGGCTCTCAGACCCAGTACTTC | CASSLGTGGSQTQYF | TRBJ2-5 | few | TRBD1 | TRBV12-3/TRBV12-4
TGTGCCAGCTCACCTGACAGGGGTGGAACTAATGAAAAACTGTTTTTT | CASSPDRGGTNEKLFF | TRBJ1-4 | NA | TRBD1 | TRBV18
TGCAGTGCCTTGCAGGGGAACACTAATGAAAAACTGTTTTTT | CSALQGNTNEKLFF | TRBJ1-4 | NA | NA | TRBV20-1
TGTGCCAGTAGCACCAGGGCAGATACGCAGTATTTT | CASSTRADTQYF | TRBJ2-3 | NA | NA | TRBV19
TGTGCCAGTAGTCCTACACGAGGTGGGCCCCAGCATTTT | CASSPTRGGPQHF | TRBJ1-5 | NA | NA | TRBV19
TGTGCCAGCAGCTATTCCGGGACTAGCCTGGGGGGTGAGCAGTTCTTC | CASSYSGTSLGGEQFF | TRBJ2-1 | few | TRBD2 | TRBV3-1
TGTGCCAGCAGCCACCGGGGACAAGGGGGTCGCGGCGAGCAGTACTTC | CASSHRGQGGRGEQYF | TRBJ2-7 | NA | NA | TRBV7-9
TGTGCCAGCAGTACCGGGACAGGGGGTGAAAAACTGTTTTTT | CASSTGTGGEKLFF | TRBJ1-4 | few | TRBD1 | TRBV12-3/TRBV12-4
TGCGCCAGCAGCTCCAGGGAAATGAGCTCCTATAATTCACCCCTCCACTTT | CASSSREMSSYNSPLHF | TRBJ1-6 | few | NA | TRBV5-1
TGTGCCAGCAGCACAGGACAGGCACCAAGCACAGATACGCAGTATTTT | CASSTGQAPSTDTQYF | TRBJ2-3 | few | TRBD1 | TRBV9
TGTGCCAGTATCCCCAGCGGGACATACGGAGCAAAGGCCCAGCATTTT | CASIPSGTYGAKAQHF | TRBJ1-5 | NA | NA | TRBV19
TGTGCCAGCAGTCCCGTGGGGGAGACCACCGGGGAGCTGTTTTTT | CASSPVGETTGELFF | TRBJ2-2 | NA | NA | TRBV28
TGTGCCAGCAGCCCGACAGAGCTCCAAGAGACCCAGTACTTC | CASSPTELQETQYF | TRBJ2-5 | NA | NA | TRBV12-3/TRBV12-4
TGTGCCAGCAGTAGAGCGAGCACAGATACGCAGTATTTT | CASSRASTDTQYF | TRBJ2-3 | many | NA | TRBV18
TGCGCCAGCAGCTTGGCGGCAGGAACCTATGGCTACACCTTC | CASSLAAGTYGYTF | TRBJ1-2 | few | NA | TRBV5-1
TGTGCCAGCAGTTCGAGGACGGACAATCAGCCCCAGCATTTT | CASSSRTDNQPQHF | TRBJ1-5 | NA | NA | TRBV12-3/TRBV12-4